The source of this T cell receptor beta chain is a study of breast tumors, draining lymph nodes, adjacent tissues. This clonotype came up many times. Antigen unknown. Samples came from axillary lymph nodes draining the breast cancer. Using its own MiXCR run on the multiplex PCR reads, TCRdb lists one record per CDR3 protein. The sample lists about 180,000 distinct CDR3 sequences, 33% occurring once. Study-wide points: Data only fit, rather than demonstrated, lymph node origin of most tumor T cells.

The CDR3 runs to 14 residues. V shed 5 bases and J 6 bases; nucleotides not matched to a gene: 6. Germline assignment: CDR1 KGHSH and CDR2 LQKENI. The material sequenced was axillary lymph node tissue. The source of this sequence is a female donor with breast cancer. Some clones in this sample may be carry-over from other donors' samples. The chain uses TRBV18 and TRBJ1-4; 7 bases match TRBD1. The CDR3 nucleotides read TGTGCCAGCTCAGCCGGGACAGTGGATGAAAAACTGTTTTTT. This encodes CASSAGTVDEKLFF. Supplemented by reference TRBV18 and TRBJ1-4, the full variable domain reads NAGVMQNPRHLVRRRGQEARLRCSPMKGHSHVYWYRQLPEEGLKFMVYLQKENIIDESGMPKERFSAEFPKEGPSILRIQQVVRGDSAAYFCASSAGTVDEKLFFGSGTQLSVL.